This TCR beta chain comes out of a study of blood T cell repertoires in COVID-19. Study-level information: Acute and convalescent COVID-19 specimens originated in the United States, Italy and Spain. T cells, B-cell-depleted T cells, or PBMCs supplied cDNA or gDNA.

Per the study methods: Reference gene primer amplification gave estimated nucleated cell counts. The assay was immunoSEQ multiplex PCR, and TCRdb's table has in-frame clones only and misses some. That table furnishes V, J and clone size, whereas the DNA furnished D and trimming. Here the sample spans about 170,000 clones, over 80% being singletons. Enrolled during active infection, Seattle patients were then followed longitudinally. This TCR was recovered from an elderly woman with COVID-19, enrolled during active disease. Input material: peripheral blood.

The DNA for the CDR3 is TGCGCCAGCACTGGAGGGACAGAAGAGACCCAGTACTTC. This gives the protein CASTGGTEETQYF. The chain is built from TRBV5-1 and TRBJ2-5; D perhaps matches TRBD1 (7 bases). The CDR3 is 13 residues long. V was shortened by 6 bases and J by 3 bases, with 12 bases between the two germline ends. Germline V gene lookup returns CDR1 SGHRS and CDR2 YFSETQ. Full variable domain (missing parts from reference TRBV5-1 and TRBJ2-5): KAGVTQTPRYLIKTRGQQVTLSCSPISGHRSVSWYQQTPGQGLQFLFEYFSETQRNKGNFPGRFSGRQFSNSRSEMNVSTLELGDSALYLCASTGGTEETQYFGPGTRLLVL.